This T cell receptor beta chain was documented in a study of patients and donors after allogeneic stem cell transplantation. TCRdb analysed the RT-PCR reads with MiXCR anew, one entry per CDR3 protein. The sample holds 920,000 or so distinct CDR3 sequences, more than 15% seen once. In this sample, this clonotype turned up a few times. The CDR3 runs to 15 residues. Unmatched junction bases numbered 6, after V lost 5 bases and J lost 2 bases. Germline values: CDR1 DFQATT, CDR2 SNEGSKA (reference sequence). The clonotype was recovered from a human donor who was either an allogeneic HSCT recipient or a stem cell or donor lymphocyte infusion donor (not recorded which). It is not recorded whose cells these are; they may come from a transplant donor. The material sequenced was blood, either unsorted or a sorted T cell fraction (not recorded which). The chain joins TRBV20-1 to TRBJ2-3, with 11 nucleotides matching TRBD1. In nucleotides, the CDR3 is TGCAGTGCTGGGGGACAGGGGGGTTCCACAGATACGCAGTATTTT. This gives the protein CSAGGQGGSTDTQYF.